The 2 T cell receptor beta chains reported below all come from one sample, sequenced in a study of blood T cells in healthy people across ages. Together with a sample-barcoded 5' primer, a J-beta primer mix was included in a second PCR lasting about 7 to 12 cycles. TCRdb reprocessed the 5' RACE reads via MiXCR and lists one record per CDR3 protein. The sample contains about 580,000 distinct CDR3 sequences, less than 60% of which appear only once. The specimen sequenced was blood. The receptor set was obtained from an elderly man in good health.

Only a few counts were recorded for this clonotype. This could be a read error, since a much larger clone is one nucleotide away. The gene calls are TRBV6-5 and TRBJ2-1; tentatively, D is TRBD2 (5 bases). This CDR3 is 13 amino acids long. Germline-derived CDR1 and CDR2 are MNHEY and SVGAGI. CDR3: CASSGLSRNGQFF. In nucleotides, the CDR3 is TGTGCCAGCAGCGGACTCTCTAGGAATGGGCAGTTCTTC.

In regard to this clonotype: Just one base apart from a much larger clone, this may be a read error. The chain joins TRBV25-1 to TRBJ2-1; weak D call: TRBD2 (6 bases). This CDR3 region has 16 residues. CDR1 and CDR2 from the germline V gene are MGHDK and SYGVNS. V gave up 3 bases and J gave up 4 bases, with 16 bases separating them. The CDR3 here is CASSDQRSSDYNEQFF. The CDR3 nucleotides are TGTGCCAGCAGTGACCAGAGGTCTAGCGATTACAATGAGCAGTTCTTC.